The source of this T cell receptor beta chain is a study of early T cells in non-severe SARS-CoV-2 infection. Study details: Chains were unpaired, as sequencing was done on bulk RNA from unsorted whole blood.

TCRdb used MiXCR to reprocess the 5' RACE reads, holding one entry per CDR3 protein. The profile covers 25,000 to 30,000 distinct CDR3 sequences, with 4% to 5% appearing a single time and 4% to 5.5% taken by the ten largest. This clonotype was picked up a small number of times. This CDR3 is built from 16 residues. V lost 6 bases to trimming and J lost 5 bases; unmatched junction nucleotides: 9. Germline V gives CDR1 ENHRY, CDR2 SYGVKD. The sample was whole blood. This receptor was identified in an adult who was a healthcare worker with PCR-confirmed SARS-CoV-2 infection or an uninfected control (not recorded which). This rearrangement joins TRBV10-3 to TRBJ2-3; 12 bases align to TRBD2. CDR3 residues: CAISGRLAGEGDTQYF. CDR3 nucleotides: TGTGCCATCAGCGGACGACTAGCGGGGGAGGGAGATACGCAGTATTTT.